This T cell receptor (beta chain) was identified in a study of T cell responses to AZD1222 COVID-19 vaccine. The wider study: Combined were second doses at about 4 or about 12 weeks. General study findings and limits: Just six AZD1222 recipients were seropositive at baseline. A mostly white British donor set with more females was recruited, and clonal diversity was possibly underestimated. The study reported that nearly half of spike-specific TCRs target unmutated variant regions.

This CDR3 contains 16 residues. Repertoires were generated with immunoSEQ multiplex PCR, while TCRdb's copy carries only in-frame clones and drops some. The table has about 180,000 clones, 88% seen once. As for this clone: Its antigen remains unknown.

Sample: peripheral blood, taken on day 0 of AZD1222 vaccination. The sequence came from an adult in good health. This chain links TRBV7-5 with TRBJ2-3; the DNA was not compared with TRBD2, the D call given in the table. TRBV7-5 is a known pseudogene. CDR3: CVRSLVRRGGTDTQYF. The DNA for the CDR3 is TGTGTCAGAAGCTTAGTCCGACGGGGGGGCACAGATACGCAGTATTTT.